Listed here are 10 T cell receptor beta chains from one sample, sequenced in a study of cytomegalovirus exposure and HLA in healthy donors. The PCR was carried out with 60 Vbeta primers and 13 Jbeta primers. The table came from immunoSEQ multiplex PCR; TCRdb's copy has only in-frame clones and leaves some out. The data hold about 93,000 clones, with 82% observed a single time. The sequenced material came from PBMCs. Source of these receptors: a man over 45 in good health and CMV-seronegative.

The V gene is TRBV29-1, the J gene TRBJ2-1; TRBD2 matches 14 bases. From germline, CDR1 is SQVTM and CDR2 ANQGSEA. The length of the CDR3 is 17 residues. Trimming took 0 bases from V and 4 from J; bases not matched to a gene: 5. DNA for the CDR3: TGCAGCGTTGAAGAGGGGACTAGCGGGAGTAAATACAATGAGCAGTTCTTC. It translates to CSVEEGTSGSKYNEQFF.

The chain employs TRBV28 and TRBJ2-5, with 7 bases fitting TRBD2. Germline V gene data show CDR1 as MDHEN and CDR2 as SYDVKM. J lost 5 bases, V lost 4 bases, and 4 bases had no gene match. The CDR3 sequence is 13 residues long. The CDR3 sequence is CASSWGGVETQYF. The CDR3 DNA follows: TGTGCCAGCAGTTGGGGGGGGGTGGAGACCCAGTACTTC.

The V call is TRBV30, the J call TRBJ1-2; tentative D call: TRBD1 (6 bases). CDR3 size: 13 residues. V was cut by 1 base and J by 3 bases, with 9 bases left in between. Germline CDR1 GTSNPN, CDR2 SVGIG (reference sequence). The chain's CDR3 is CAWSGQVYYGYTF. The CDR3 DNA reads TGTGCCTGGAGTGGACAGGTTTACTATGGCTACACCTTC.

The chain is built from TRBV5-1 and TRBJ1-3; possible D gene TRBD1, 6 bases. This CDR3 contains 16 residues. V gave up 0 bases and J gave up 1 base, with 11 bases separating them. Germline lookup yields CDR1 SGHRS and CDR2 YFSETQ. CDR3 loop: CASSLDEGGSGNTIYF. CDR3 coding DNA: TGCGCCAGCAGCTTGGACGAGGGGGGGTCTGGAAACACCATATATTTT.

The chain joins TRBV6-1 to TRBJ1-1; TRBD1 matches at 10 bases. V trimming: 6 bases; J trimming: 4 bases; junction bases outside the gene matches: 5. This CDR3 comprises 14 residues. CDR1 and CDR2 (germline): MNHNS, SASEGT. The DNA for the CDR3 is TGTGCCAGCAGGCGGGACAGGGGTCCCACTGAAGCTTTCTTT. This encodes CASRRDRGPTEAFF.

This clone was observed a handful of times. The chain employs TRBV10-3 and TRBJ2-1, with D perhaps matching TRBD2 (6 bases). V dropped 0 bases and J dropped 6 bases, with 12 bases sitting between them. The CDR3 covers 15 residues. CDR1 ENHRY and CDR2 SYGVKD come from the germline V gene. The CDR3 region is CAISESGRGVNEQFF. DNA of the CDR3: TGTGCCATCAGTGAGTCGGGTCGCGGGGTCAATGAGCAGTTCTTC.

DNA of the CDR3: TGTGCCAGCAGCCCCGGGACTAGCGGGAGTGGCCACGAGCAGTACTTC. Its protein product is CASSPGTSGSGHEQYF. V usage is TRBV28 and J usage is TRBJ2-7; 14 nucleotides match TRBD2. CDR1 and CDR2 (germline): MDHEN, SYDVKM. The junction had 9 bases not matched to a gene; V was cut back by 6 bases and J by 5 bases. The CDR3 is 16 residues long.

The rearrangement links TRBV7-2 to TRBJ2-7; D is possibly TRBD1 (6 bases). This CDR3 contains 13 residues. V lost 3 bases, J lost 8 bases, and 14 bases lay in between. Germline V lookup: CDR1 SGHTA, CDR2 FQGNSA. CDR3 sequence: CASSFGTPDQQYF. The CDR3 DNA reads as TGTGCCAGCAGCTTCGGGACACCGGACCAGCAGTACTTC.

This chain uses TRBV6-6 with TRBJ2-7, with D unclear. Germline V gene data show CDR1 as MNHNY and CDR2 as SVGAGI (reference sequence). The CDR3 extends over 15 amino acids. Trimming pared 7 bases from V and 1 base from J, leaving 17 bases between. The CDR3 nucleotides are TGTGCCAGCAAGACCTCAGAGTTCGGGTCCTACGAGCAGTACTTC. As protein: CASKTSEFGSYEQYF.

CDR3 sequence reads: CASSFGDRGYEQYF. Written as DNA, the CDR3 is TGCGCCAGCAGCTTTGGGGACAGGGGCTACGAGCAGTACTTC. The chain has TRBV5-1 and TRBJ2-7; 10 nucleotides match TRBD1. Germline assignment: CDR1 SGHRS and CDR2 YFSETQ. Unmatched junction bases numbered 2, after V lost 2 bases and J lost 3 bases. CDR3 size: 14 residues.